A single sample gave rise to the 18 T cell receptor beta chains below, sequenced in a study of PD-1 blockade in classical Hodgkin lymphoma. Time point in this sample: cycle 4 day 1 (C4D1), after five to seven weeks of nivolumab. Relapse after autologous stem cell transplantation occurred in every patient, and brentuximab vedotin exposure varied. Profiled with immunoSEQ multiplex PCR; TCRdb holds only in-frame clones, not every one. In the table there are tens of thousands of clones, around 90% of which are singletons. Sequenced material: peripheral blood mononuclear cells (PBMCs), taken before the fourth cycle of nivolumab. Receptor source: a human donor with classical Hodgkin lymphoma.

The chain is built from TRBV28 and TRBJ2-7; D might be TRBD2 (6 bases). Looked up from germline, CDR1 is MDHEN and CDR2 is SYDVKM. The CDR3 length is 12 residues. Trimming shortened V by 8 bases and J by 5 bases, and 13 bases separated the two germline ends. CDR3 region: CASSDGGDEQYF. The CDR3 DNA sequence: TGTGCCAGCTCCGACGGGGGTGACGAGCAGTACTTC.

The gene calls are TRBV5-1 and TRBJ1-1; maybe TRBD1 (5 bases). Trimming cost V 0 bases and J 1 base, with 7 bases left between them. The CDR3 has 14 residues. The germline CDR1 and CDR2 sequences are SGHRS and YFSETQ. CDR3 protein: CASSLAGQNTEAFF. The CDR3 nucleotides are TGCGCCAGCAGCTTGGCAGGGCAGAACACTGAAGCTTTCTTT.

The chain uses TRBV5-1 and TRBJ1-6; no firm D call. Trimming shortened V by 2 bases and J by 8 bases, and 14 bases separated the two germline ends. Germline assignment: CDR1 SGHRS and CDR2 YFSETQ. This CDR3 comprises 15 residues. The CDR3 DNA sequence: TGCGCCAGCAGCTTTGGAGGAGTTAGGGATTCACCCCTCCACTTT. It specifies CASSFGGVRDSPLHF.

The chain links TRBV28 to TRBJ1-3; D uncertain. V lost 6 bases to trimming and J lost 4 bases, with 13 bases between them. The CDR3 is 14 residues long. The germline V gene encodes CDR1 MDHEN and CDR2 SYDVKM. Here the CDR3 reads CASSLGSVGNTIYF. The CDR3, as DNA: TGTGCCAGCAGCCTCGGGTCTGTCGGAAACACCATATATTTT.

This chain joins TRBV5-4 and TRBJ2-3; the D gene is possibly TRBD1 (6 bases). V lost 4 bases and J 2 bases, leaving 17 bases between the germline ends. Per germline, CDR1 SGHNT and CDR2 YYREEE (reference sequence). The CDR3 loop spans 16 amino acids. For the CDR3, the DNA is TGTGCCAGCAGCGAAGGACCGACAGGCCCCACAGATACGCAGTATTTT. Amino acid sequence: CASSEGPTGPTDTQYF.

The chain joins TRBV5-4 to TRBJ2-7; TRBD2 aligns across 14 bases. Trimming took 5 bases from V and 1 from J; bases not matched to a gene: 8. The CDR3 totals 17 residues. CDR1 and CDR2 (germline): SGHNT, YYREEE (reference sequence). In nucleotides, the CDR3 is TGTGCCAGCAGTCCGGGACTAGCGGGAGTCACTTCCTACGAGCAGTACTTC. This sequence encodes CASSPGLAGVTSYEQYF. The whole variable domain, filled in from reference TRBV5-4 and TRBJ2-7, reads ETGVTQSPTHLIKTRGQQVTLRCSSQSGHNTVSWYQQALGQGPQFIFQYYREEENGRGNFPPRFSGLQFPNYSSELNVNALELDDSALYLCASSPGLAGVTSYEQYFGPGTRLTVT.

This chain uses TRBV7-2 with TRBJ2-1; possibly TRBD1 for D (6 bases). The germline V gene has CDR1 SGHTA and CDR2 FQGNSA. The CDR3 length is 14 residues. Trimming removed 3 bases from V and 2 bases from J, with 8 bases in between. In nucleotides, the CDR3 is TGTGCCAGCAGCTTGGACAGCGCCTACAATGAGCAGTTCTTC. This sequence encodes CASSLDSAYNEQFF.

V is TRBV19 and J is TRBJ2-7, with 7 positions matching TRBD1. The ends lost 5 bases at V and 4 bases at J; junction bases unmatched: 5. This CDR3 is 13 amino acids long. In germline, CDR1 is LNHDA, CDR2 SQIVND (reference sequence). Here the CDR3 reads CASSLQGPYEQYF. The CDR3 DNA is TGTGCCAGTAGTCTACAGGGGCCGTACGAGCAGTACTTC.

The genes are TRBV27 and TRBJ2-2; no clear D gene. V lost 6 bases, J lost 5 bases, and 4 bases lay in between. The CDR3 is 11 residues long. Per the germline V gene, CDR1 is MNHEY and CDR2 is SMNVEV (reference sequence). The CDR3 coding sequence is TGTGCCAGCAGCGGAACCGGGGAGCTGTTTTTT. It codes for CASSGTGELFF.

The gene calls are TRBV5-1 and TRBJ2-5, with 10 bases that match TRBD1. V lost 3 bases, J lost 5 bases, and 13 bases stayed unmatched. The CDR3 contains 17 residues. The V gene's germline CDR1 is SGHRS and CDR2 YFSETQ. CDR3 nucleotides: TGCGCCAGCAGCTCCGGGACAGGGGTTGGAGCTCGGGAGACCCAGTACTTC. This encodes CASSSGTGVGARETQYF.

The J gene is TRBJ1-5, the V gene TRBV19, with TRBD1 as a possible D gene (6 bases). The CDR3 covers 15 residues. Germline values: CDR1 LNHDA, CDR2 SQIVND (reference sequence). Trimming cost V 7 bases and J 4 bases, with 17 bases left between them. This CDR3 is CASIARTEVNQPQHF. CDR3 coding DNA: TGTGCCAGTATCGCAAGGACAGAAGTAAATCAGCCCCAGCATTTT.

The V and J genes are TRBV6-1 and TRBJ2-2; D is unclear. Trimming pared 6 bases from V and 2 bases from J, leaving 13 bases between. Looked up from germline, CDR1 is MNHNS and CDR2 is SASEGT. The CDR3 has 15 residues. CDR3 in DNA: TGTGCCAGCAGCCCCATCGGGTTTAACACCGGGGAGCTGTTTTTT. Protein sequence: CASSPIGFNTGELFF.

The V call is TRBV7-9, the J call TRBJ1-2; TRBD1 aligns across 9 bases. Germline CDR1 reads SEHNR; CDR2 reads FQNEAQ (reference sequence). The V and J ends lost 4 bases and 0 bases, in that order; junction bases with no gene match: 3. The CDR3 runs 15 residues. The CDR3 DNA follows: TGTGCCAGCAGCTCCGGGACAGGGTCTAACTATGGCTACACCTTC. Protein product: CASSSGTGSNYGYTF.

The CDR3, as DNA: TGCGCCAGCAGCTTGCTCTCAGGGGCTCATGGCTACACCTTC. Protein: CASSLLSGAHGYTF. This chain connects TRBV5-1 to TRBJ1-2, with D possibly TRBD1 on 6 matching bases. Between the trimmed V and J ends, which lost 1 base and 6 bases, there was a span of 13 bases. Germline V lookup: CDR1 SGHRS, CDR2 YFSETQ. The CDR3 loop spans 14 amino acids.

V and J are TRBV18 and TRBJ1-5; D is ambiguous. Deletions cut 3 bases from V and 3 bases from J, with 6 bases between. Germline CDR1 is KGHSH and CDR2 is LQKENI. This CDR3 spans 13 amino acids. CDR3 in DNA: TGTGCCAGCTCACCTAAGGCCAATCAGCCCCAGCATTTT. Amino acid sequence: CASSPKANQPQHF.

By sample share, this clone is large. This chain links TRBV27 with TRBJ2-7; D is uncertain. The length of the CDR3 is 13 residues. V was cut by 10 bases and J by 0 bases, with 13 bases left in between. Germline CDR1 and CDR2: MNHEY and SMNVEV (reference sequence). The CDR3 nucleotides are TGTGCCAACAGACCCGGCAGCTCCTACGAGCAGTACTTC. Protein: CANRPGSSYEQYF.

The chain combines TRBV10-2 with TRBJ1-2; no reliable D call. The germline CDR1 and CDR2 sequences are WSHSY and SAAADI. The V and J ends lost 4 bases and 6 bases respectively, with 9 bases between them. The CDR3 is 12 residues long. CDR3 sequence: CASSGGWNGYTF. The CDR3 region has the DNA TGCGCCAGCAGTGGGGGATGGAATGGCTACACCTTC.

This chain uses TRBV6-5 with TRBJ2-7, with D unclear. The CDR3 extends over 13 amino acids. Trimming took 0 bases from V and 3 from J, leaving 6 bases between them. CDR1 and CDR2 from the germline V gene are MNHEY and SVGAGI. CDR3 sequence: CASSYSEYYEQYF. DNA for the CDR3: TGTGCCAGCAGTTACTCTGAATACTACGAGCAGTACTTC.